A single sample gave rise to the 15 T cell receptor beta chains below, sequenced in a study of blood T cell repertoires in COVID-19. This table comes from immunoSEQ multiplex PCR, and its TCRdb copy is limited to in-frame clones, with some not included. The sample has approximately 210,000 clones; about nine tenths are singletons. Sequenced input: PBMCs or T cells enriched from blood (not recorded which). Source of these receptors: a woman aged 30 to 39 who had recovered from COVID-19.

The CDR3 sequence is CASSQDPAEYNEQFF. The CDR3 DNA reads TGCGCCAGCAGCCAAGACCCAGCGGAGTACAATGAGCAGTTCTTC. V gene TRBV4-3 combines with J gene TRBJ2-1, with D perhaps TRBD2 (5 bases). Trimming pared 0 bases from V and 4 bases from J, leaving 10 bases between. The CDR3 has 15 amino acids. Germline CDR1 and CDR2: LGHNA and YSLEER.

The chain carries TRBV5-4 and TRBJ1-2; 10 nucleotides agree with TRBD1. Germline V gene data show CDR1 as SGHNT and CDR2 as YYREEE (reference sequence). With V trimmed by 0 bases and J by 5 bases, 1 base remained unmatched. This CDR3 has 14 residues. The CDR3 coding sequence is TGTGCCAGCAGCTTGGTGGACAGGGGGTATGGCTACACCTTC. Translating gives CASSLVDRGYGYTF.

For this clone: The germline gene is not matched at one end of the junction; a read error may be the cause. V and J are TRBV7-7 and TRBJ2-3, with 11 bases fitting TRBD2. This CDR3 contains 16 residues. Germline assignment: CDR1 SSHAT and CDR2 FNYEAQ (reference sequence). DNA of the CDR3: TGTGCTAGCAGCGAGACTAGCGGGGCCTACACAGATACGCAGTATTTT. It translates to CASSETSGAYTDTQYF.

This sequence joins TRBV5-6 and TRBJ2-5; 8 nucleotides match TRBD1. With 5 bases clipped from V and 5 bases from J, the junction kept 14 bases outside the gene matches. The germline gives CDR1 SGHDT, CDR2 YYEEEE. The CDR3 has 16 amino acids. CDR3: CASRPTGAPPRETQYF. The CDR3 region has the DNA TGTGCCAGCAGACCGACAGGGGCCCCCCCCCGGGAGACCCAGTACTTC.

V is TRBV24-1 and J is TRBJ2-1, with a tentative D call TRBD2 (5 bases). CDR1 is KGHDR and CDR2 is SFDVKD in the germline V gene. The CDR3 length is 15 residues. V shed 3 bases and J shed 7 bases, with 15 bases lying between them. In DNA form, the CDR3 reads TGTGCCACCAGTGATGCCATGGACCGCGGGAATGAGCAGTTCTTC. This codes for CATSDAMDRGNEQFF.

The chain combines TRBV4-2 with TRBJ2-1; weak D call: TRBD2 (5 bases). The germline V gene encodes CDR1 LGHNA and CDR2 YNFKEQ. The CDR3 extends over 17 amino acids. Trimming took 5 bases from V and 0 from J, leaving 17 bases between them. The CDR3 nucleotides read TGTGCCAGCAGCTCCGACCCGGAGGTTGGCTCCTACAATGAGCAGTTCTTC. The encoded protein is CASSSDPEVGSYNEQFF.

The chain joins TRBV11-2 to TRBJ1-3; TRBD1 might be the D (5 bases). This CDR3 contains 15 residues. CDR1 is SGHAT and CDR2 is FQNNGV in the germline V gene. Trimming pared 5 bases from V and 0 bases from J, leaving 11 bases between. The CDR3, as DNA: TGTGCCAGCAGCCCGAGCGGGGGCTCTGGAAACACCATATATTTT. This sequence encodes CASSPSGGSGNTIYF.

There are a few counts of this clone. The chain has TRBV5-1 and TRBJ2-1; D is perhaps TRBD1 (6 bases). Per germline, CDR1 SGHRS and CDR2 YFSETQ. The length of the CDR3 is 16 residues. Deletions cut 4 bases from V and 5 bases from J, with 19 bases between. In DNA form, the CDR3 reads TGCGCCAGCAGCCCAGGACAGTTTCAATTTAACAATGAGCAGTTCTTC. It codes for CASSPGQFQFNNEQFF.

As DNA, the CDR3 is TGTGCCAGCAGCTTAGCCAACAGGGGTAATGGCTACACCTTC. This gives the protein CASSLANRGNGYTF. This chain joins TRBV7-2 and TRBJ1-2, with 7 positions matching TRBD1. The CDR3 covers 14 residues. The trim removed 0 bases at V and 6 bases at J, leaving 4 bases unmatched. CDR1 is SGHTA, CDR2 FQGNSA, per germline.

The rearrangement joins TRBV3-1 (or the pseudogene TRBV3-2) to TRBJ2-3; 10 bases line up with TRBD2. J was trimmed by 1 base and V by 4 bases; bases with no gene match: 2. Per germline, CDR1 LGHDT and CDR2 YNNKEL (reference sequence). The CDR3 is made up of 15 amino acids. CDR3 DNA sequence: TGTGCCAGCAGCCTTCTAGCGGGGGGCACAGATACGCAGTATTTT. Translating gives CASSLLAGGTDTQYF.

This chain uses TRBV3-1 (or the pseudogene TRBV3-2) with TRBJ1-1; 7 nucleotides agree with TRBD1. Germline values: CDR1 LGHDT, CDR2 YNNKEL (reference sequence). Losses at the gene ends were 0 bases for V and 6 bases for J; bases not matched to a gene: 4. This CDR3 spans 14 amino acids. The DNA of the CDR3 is TGTGCCAGCAGCCAAGAGACAGGGCTGGCTGAAGCTTTCTTT. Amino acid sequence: CASSQETGLAEAFF.

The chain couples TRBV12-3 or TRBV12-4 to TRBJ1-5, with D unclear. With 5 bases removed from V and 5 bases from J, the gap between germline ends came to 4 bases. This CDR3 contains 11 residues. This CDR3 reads CASSNYQPQHF. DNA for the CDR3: TGTGCCAGCAGTAACTATCAGCCCCAGCATTTT.

The CDR3 region has the DNA TGTGCCAGTAGTATTGGCCTCCAGGGTAACTATGGCTACACCTTC. It encodes CASSIGLQGNYGYTF. The V gene is TRBV19, the J gene TRBJ1-2; weak D call: TRBD1 (5 bases). The ends were cut back, 3 bases at V and 1 base at J, with 12 bases in the middle. The germline CDR1 and CDR2 sequences are LNHDA and SQIVND (reference sequence). The CDR3 length is 15 residues.

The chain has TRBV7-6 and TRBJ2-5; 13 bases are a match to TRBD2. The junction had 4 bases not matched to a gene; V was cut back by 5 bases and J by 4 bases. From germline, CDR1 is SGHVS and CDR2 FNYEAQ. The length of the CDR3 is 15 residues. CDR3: CASSPRLAGGETQYF. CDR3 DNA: TGTGCCAGCAGCCCCCGACTAGCGGGGGGAGAGACCCAGTACTTC.

The CDR3 reads CASPFQQGNQPQHF. CDR3 nucleotide sequence: TGTGCCAGTCCTTTTCAACAGGGGAATCAGCCCCAGCATTTT. The V gene is TRBV19, the J gene TRBJ1-5; the match to TRBD1 covers 7 bases. CDR1 is LNHDA and CDR2 is SQIVND in the germline V gene (reference sequence). The CDR3 length is 14 residues. The V segment lost 8 bases and the J segment 4 bases; nucleotides outside the gene matches: 8.